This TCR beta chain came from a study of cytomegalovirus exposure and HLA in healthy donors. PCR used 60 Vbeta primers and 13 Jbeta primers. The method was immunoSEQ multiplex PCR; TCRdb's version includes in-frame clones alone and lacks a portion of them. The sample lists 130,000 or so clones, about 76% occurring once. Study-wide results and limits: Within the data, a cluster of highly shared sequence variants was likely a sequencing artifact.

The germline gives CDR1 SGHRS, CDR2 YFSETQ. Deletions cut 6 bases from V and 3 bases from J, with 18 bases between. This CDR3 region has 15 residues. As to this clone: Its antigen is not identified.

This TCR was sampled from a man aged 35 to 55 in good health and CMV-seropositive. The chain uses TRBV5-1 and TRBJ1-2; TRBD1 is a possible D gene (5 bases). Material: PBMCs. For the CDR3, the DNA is TGCGCCAGCACCCAGGGAGGGTCCGGCGACTATGGCTACACCTTC. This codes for CASTQGGSGDYGYTF.